This T cell receptor beta chain comes out of a study of blood T cell repertoires in COVID-19. Assay: immunoSEQ multiplex PCR; the TCRdb copy retains only in-frame clones and omits some. The sample gives approximately 170,000 clones, approximately 84% of which show up once; around 2.7% is in the top ten. Germline trimming cut 3 bases from V and 2 bases from J; bases unmatched to any gene: 5. In germline, CDR1 is SGDLS, CDR2 YYNGEE. CDR3 length: 14 residues. Specimen: peripheral blood. The receptor's source is a woman older than 75 with COVID-19, enrolled during active disease. The V call is TRBV9, the J call TRBJ2-7; 7 nucleotides match TRBD1. This CDR3 reads CASSATTGTYEQYF. CDR3 bases: TGTGCCAGCAGCGCAACGACAGGGACCTACGAGCAGTACTTC.